The clone carrying this T cell receptor (beta chain) was seen ten or more times. Its antigen is still unknown. Patients having uncontrolled infection, another autoimmune disease, pregnancy or lactation were not included. PBMCs stemmed from around 9.3 ml fresh peripheral blood. These data originate in a study of T cells in Graves' hyperthyroidism and ophthalmopathy. Study outcomes and limitations: From stable hyperthyroidism, ophthalmopathy was set apart by a 13 V-J model.

RNA transcripts gave rise to amplified TCR beta CDR3 regions. Researchers ran a first-round RT-PCR on the TCR CDR3 using the HTBI primer set. Each CDR3 protein is one row after TCRdb ran MiXCR on the multiplex PCR reads. The table lists a few hundred thousand distinct CDR3 sequences, about 15% of them singletons. The sequence came from a young woman with Graves' hyperthyroidism. Input material: blood.

The CDR3 DNA reads TGCAGTGCTATCTCGAAGGTTATAAGCACAGATACGCAGTATTTT. The encoded protein is CSAISKVISTDTQYF. The rearrangement links TRBV20-1 to TRBJ2-3; D ambiguous. The germline CDR1 and CDR2 sequences are DFQATT and SNEGSKA (reference sequence). V lost 4 bases, J lost 0 bases, and 14 bases lay in between. This CDR3 comprises 15 residues.